This T cell receptor beta chain was found in a study of metastatic and nonmetastatic thyroid tumors (dated by TCRdb to 2020 to 2022). About the full investigation: Repertoires from peripheral blood and from tumor or nodule tissue samples of malignant and benign thyroid patients were compared. The investigation overall reported the following: In both blood and tumor samples, TCR beta diversity was reported to be significantly higher in malignant tumors than in benign nodules.

Only a few counts were recorded for this clone. It has no known antigen specificity. No quality values exist for individual bases; no much larger clone is one base distant. From its cysteine to its phenylalanine, the CDR3 spans 16 amino acids. Here the CDR3 DNA is all that survives: 48 bases in frame from base 1. Between the V and J ends, shortened by 1 base and 3 bases respectively, the junction contains 13 bases. According to the germline V gene, CDR1 reads SGHRS and CDR2 reads YFSETQ. Receptor libraries were prepared by PCR. Sequencing used an Illumina HiSeq 4000. High-throughput sequencing was used to profile the CDR3 region of the TCR beta-chain in every patient. Per the source publication's procedure: The researchers built a classifier to tell apart papillary thyroid cancer patients with distant metastasis, based on CDR3 differences among clinicopathological groups. The Shannon index was used to measure repertoire diversity, and the Morisita-Horn index was used to measure how similar tumor and blood repertoires were. TCRdb redid the processing of the public reads, applying fastp at Q25 and MiXCR, and retained in-frame beta chains. TCRdb's processing, not the authors', yielded these V and J calls. The sample table lists about 31,000 clones, 15% to 20% of them with a count of one. The ten most abundant clones make up about 11% of the sample.

No patient had received any treatment before thyroid surgery. The study retrospectively analysed patient clinical samples collected from about 2012 to 2018 using T-cell receptor beta sequencing. The sequence links TRBV5-1 to TRBJ2-2; confidence is insufficient to name the D gene. The TCR was taken from a female donor with papillary thyroid cancer or a benign thyroid nodule (not recorded which). Some clones in this sample may be carry-over from other donors' samples. The source material was blood. The sequenced DNA is TGCGCCAGCAGCTTGCCCGGGCCCTTGGACACCGGGGAGCTGTTTTTT. This gives the protein CASSLPGPLDTGELFF.